The clone carrying this T cell receptor (beta chain) appeared many times. As yet, its antigen is unknown. TCRdb processed the 5' RACE reads anew with MiXCR; each CDR3 protein has one entry. The sample records about 240,000 distinct CDR3 sequences, around 7% being singletons. These data originate in a study of T cells after yellow fever vaccination. Whole-study context: It was SMART-Seq v4 Ultra Low Input that prepared the fractions with low cell numbers.

The CDR3 sequence is 15 residues long. Germline loops: CDR1 LGHNA, CDR2 YNFKEQ. The ends lost 2 bases at V and 4 bases at J; junction bases unmatched: 2. Findings of the study overall: Relatively few clonotypes were ones that appeared in both CD4 and CD8 compartments. FACS-sorted repertoires could contain abundant clonotypes contaminating from the bulk population. Researchers report a weaker secondary response that nonetheless peaked faster, day 5 versus 15.

This receptor was obtained from a man aged 25-45 years who received the YFV17D yellow fever vaccine. The sequencing used CD4+ T cells sorted from PBMCs, collected 15 days after the yellow fever booster vaccination. The V call is TRBV4-2, the J call TRBJ2-7, with 13 bases fitting TRBD2. CDR3 residues: CASSQRTSGSYEQYF. In nucleotides, the CDR3 is TGTGCCAGCAGCCAACGGACTAGCGGGAGTTACGAGCAGTACTTC.